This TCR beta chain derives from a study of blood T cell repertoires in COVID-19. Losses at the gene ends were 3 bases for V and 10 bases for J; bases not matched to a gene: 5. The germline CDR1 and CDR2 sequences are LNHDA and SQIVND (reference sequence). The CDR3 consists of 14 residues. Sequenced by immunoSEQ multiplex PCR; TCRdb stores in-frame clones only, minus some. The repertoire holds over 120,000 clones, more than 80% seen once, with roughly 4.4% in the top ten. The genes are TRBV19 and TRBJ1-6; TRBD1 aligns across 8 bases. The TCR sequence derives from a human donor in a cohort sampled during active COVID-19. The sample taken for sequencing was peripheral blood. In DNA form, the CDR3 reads TGTGCCAGTAGTATTGACAGGGGTACCTCACCCCTCCACTTT. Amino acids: CASSIDRGTSPLHF.